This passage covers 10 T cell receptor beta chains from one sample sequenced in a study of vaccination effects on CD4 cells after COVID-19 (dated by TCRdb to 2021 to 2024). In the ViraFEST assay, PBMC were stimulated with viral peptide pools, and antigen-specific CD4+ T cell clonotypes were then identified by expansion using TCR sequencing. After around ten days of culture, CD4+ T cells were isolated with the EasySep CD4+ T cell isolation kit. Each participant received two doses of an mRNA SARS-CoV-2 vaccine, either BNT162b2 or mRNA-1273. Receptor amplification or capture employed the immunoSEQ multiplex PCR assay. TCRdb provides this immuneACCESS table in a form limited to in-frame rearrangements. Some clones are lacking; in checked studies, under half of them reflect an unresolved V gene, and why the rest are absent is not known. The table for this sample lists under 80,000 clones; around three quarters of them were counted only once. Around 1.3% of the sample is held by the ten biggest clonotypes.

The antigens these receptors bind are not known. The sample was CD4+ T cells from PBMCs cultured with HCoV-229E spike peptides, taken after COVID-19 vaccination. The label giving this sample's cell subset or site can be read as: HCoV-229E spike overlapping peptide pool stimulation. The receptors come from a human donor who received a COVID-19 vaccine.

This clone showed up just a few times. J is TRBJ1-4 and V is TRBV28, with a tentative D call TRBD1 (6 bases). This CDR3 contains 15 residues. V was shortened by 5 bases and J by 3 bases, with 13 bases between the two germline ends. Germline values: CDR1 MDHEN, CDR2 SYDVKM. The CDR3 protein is CASSPPGAANEKLFF. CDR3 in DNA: TGTGCCAGCAGTCCCCCGGGGGCGGCTAATGAAAAACTGTTTTTT.

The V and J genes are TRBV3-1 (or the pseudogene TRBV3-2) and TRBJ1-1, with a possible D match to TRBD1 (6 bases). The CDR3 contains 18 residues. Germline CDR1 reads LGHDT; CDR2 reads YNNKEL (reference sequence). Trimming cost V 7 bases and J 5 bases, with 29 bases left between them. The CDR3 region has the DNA TGTGCCAGCACCAAGAATCCGGGACAAGGGGCTCAGGCTACTGAAGCTTTCTTT. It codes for CASTKNPGQGAQATEAFF.

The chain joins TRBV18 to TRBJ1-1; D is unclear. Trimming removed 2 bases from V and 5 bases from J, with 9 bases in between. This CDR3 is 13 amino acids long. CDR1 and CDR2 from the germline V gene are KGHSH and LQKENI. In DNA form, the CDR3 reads TGTGCCAGCTCACCAACTGGATTTACTGAAGCTTTCTTT. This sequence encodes CASSPTGFTEAFF. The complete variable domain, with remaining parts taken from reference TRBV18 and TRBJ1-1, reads NAGVMQNPRHLVRRRGQEARLRCSPMKGHSHVYWYRQLPEEGLKFMVYLQKENIIDESGMPKERFSAEFPKEGPSILRIQQVVRGDSAAYFCASSPTGFTEAFFGQGTRLTVV.

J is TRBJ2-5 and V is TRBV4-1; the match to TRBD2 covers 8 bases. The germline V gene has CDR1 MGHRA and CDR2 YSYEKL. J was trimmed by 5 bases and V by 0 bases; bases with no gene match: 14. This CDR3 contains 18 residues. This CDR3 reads CASSQDNQGLVRGETQYF. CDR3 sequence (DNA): TGCGCCAGCAGCCAAGATAACCAGGGACTAGTGAGGGGGGAGACCCAGTACTTC.

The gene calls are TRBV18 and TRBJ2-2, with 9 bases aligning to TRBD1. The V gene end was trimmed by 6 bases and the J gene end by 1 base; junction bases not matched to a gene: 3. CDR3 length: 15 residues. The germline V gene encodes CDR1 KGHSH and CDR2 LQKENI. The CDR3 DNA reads TGTGCCAGCTCTCCGGGACAGGGGAACACCGGGGAGCTGTTTTTT. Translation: CASSPGQGNTGELFF.

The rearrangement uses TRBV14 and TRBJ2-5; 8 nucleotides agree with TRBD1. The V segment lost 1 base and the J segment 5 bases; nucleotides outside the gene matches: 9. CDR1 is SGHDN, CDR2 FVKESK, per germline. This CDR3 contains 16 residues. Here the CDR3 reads CASSQVGTGPWETQYF. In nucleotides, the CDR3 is TGTGCCAGCAGCCAAGTCGGGACAGGCCCTTGGGAGACCCAGTACTTC.

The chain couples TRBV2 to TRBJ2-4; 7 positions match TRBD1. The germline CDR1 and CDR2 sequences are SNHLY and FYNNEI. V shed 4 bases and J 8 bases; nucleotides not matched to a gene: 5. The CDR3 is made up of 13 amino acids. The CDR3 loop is CASSGQGEDIQYF. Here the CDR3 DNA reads TGTGCCAGCAGTGGACAGGGTGAGGACATTCAGTACTTC.

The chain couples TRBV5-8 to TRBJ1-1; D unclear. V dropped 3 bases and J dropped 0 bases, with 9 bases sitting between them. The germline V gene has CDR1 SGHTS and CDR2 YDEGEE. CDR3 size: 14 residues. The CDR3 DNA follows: TGTGCCAGCAGCTCGGTCGGTATGAACACTGAAGCTTTCTTT. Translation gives CASSSVGMNTEAFF.

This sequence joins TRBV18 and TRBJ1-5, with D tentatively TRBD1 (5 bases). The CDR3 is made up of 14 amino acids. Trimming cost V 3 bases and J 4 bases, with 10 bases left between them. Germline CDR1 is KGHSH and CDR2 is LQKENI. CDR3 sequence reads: CASSPGGANQPQHF. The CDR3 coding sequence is TGTGCCAGCTCACCCGGAGGGGCAAATCAGCCCCAGCATTTT.

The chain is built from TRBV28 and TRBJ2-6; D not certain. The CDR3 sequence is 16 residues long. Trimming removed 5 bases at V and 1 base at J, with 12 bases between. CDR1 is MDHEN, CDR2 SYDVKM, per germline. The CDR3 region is CASSQSLGSGANVLTF. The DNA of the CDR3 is TGTGCCAGCAGTCAGTCATTGGGTTCTGGGGCCAACGTCCTGACTTTC.